Each of the 30 T cell receptor beta chains below was sequenced from the same sample in a study of blood T cell repertoires in COVID-19 (TCRdb year 2020). The library was prepared using the immunoSEQ multiplex PCR assay. TCRdb re-hosts the immuneACCESS table, in-frame sequences only. Its copies lack some clones; in the studies checked, an unresolved V gene accounts for under half of them, and the cause for the rest is not known. This sample lists 350,000 to 550,000 clones; 80% to 90% were detected once. The top ten clonotypes cover 4% to 5.5% of the sample. Sequenced sample: peripheral blood. The receptors come from a woman in her thirties with acute or convalescent COVID-19.

The CDR3 loop is CASSYGTSTDTQYF. CDR3 nucleotides: TGTGCCAGCAGCTACGGGACTAGCACAGATACGCAGTATTTT. The chain has TRBV5-8 and TRBJ2-3; tentative D call: TRBD2 (6 bases). Per the germline V gene, CDR1 is SGHTS and CDR2 is YDEGEE. The CDR3 extends over 14 amino acids. The germline V and J ends were trimmed by 3 bases and 0 bases, with 8 bases remaining between them.

The chain employs TRBV7-2 and TRBJ2-5; D is undetermined. The CDR3 is 17 amino acids. The ends were cut back, 2 bases at V and 0 bases at J, with 16 bases in the middle. CDR1 and CDR2 (germline): SGHTA, FQGNSA. CDR3 sequence reads: CASSLMSSYRNQETQYF. The CDR3 DNA sequence: TGTGCCAGCAGCTTAATGTCGTCCTACCGCAACCAAGAGACCCAGTACTTC.

This chain connects TRBV19 to TRBJ2-6; D possibly corresponds to TRBD1 (6 bases). Trimming left V 6 bases short and J 0 bases short, with 12 bases between. This CDR3 has 16 residues. The germline gives CDR1 LNHDA, CDR2 SQIVND (reference sequence). Here the CDR3 DNA reads TGTGCCAGTAGAGGGGGACACCGCTCTGGGGCCAACGTCCTGACTTTC. It specifies CASRGGHRSGANVLTF.

This clone has more than one count but fewer than ten. CDR3 in amino acids: CAWSVNDRGGYTF. The CDR3, as DNA: TGTGCCTGGAGTGTAAACGACCGGGGTGGCTACACCTTC. The chain combines TRBV30 with TRBJ1-2; D is undetermined. V dropped 0 bases and J dropped 7 bases, with 12 bases sitting between them. This CDR3 contains 13 residues. From germline, CDR1 is GTSNPN and CDR2 SVGIG (reference sequence).

This clone has ten or more counts. The genes are TRBV2 and TRBJ2-3, with 12 bases that match TRBD2. Germline V gene lookup returns CDR1 SNHLY and CDR2 FYNNEI. The CDR3 has 17 residues. After removal of 6 bases from V and 3 bases from J, the junction contained 10 bases not matched to a gene. The DNA of the CDR3 is TGTGCCAGCAGGCCTAGCGGGGGGGCTCTTAGTACAGATACGCAGTATTTT. It specifies CASRPSGGALSTDTQYF.

The rearrangement joins TRBV15 to TRBJ2-5, with D perhaps matching TRBD2 (6 bases). CDR1 and CDR2 from the germline V gene are LNHNV and YYDKDF (reference sequence). The length of the CDR3 is 15 residues. The V gene lost 8 bases and the J gene lost 4 bases, with 20 bases spanning the gap. CDR3 DNA: TGTGCCACCTCTAGCTTCTATGGGGGGTCAGAGACCCAGTACTTC. The encoded protein is CATSSFYGGSETQYF.

The chain is built from TRBV5-5 and TRBJ1-1, with D hard to call. The CDR3 sequence is 15 residues long. The germline V and J ends were trimmed by 1 base and 0 bases, with 10 bases remaining between them. The germline gives CDR1 SGHKS, CDR2 YYEKEE (reference sequence). The CDR3 is CASSLRPDMNTEAFF. The CDR3 nucleotides are TGTGCCAGCAGCTTGAGACCCGACATGAACACTGAAGCTTTCTTT.

The V call is TRBV30, the J call TRBJ1-6, with no clear D. Germline CDR1 and CDR2: GTSNPN and SVGIG (reference sequence). V was clipped by 1 base and J by 9 bases, with 13 bases between them. This CDR3 is 14 amino acids long. CDR3 sequence (DNA): TGTGCCTGGAGTGGAGGCGTATTCGGTTCACCCCTCCACTTT. Translation gives CAWSGGVFGSPLHF.

The chain has TRBV30 and TRBJ1-2; D is undetermined. Trimming shortened V by 3 bases and J by 4 bases, and 9 bases separated the two germline ends. Per germline, CDR1 GTSNPN and CDR2 SVGIG (reference sequence). This CDR3 has 12 residues. CDR3 sequence reads: CAWSGETYGYTF. The DNA for the CDR3 is TGTGCCTGGAGCGGGGAGACCTATGGCTACACCTTC.

This rearrangement joins TRBV15 to TRBJ2-2, with 9 bases lining up with TRBD1. The CDR3 sequence is 19 residues long. V gave up 5 bases and J gave up 1 base; unmatched junction bases: 14. The germline V gene encodes CDR1 LNHNV and CDR2 YYDKDF (reference sequence). In DNA, the CDR3 is TGTGCCACCAGCCGAGGTTGGACAGGGGCTTATAAGAACACCGGGGAGCTGTTTTTT. Translation: CATSRGWTGAYKNTGELFF. Based on the CDR3 plus reference TRBV15 and TRBJ2-2, the full variable domain is DAMVIQNPRYQVTQFGKPVTLSCSQTLNHNVMYWYQQKSSQAPKLLFHYYDKDFNNEADTPDNFQSRRPNTSFCFLDIRSPGLGDTAMYLCATSRGWTGAYKNTGELFFGEGSRLTVL.

The chain joins TRBV11-2 to TRBJ2-7; TRBD1 aligns across 8 bases. Germline V gene data show CDR1 as SGHAT and CDR2 as FQNNGV. J gave up 2 bases and V 9 bases, and 9 bases lay outside the gene matches. The CDR3 consists of 14 residues. CDR3 nucleotide sequence: TGTGCCAGTACGACAGGGGACCGCCCCTACGAGCAGTACTTC. It specifies CASTTGDRPYEQYF. Combining the CDR3 with reference TRBV11-2 and TRBJ2-7 gives the whole variable domain EAGVAQSPRYKIIEKRQSVAFWCNPISGHATLYWYQQILGQGPKLLIQFQNNGVVDDSQLPKDRFSAERLKGVDSTLKIQPAKLEDSAVYLCASTTGDRPYEQYFGPGTRLTVT.

On this clone: The sample contains more than one DNA sequence encoding this CDR3. The chain couples TRBV7-2 to TRBJ2-7; D gene uncertain. The CDR3 covers 14 residues. V was cut by 4 bases and J by 1 base, with 11 bases left in between. Germline V gene sequence: CDR1 SGHTA, CDR2 FQGNSA. The CDR3 protein is CASSSLRGSYEQYF. The CDR3 DNA reads TGTGCCAGCAGCTCACTACGCGGATCCTACGAGCAGTACTTC. Combining the CDR3 with reference TRBV7-2 and TRBJ2-7 gives the whole variable domain GAGVSQSPSNKVTEKGKDVELRCDPISGHTALYWYRQSLGQGLEFLIYFQGNSAPDKSGLPSDRFSAERTGGSVSTLTIQRTQQEDSAVYLCASSSLRGSYEQYFGPGTRLTVT.

This clone has a handful of counts. The gene calls are TRBV12-3 or TRBV12-4 and TRBJ1-1, with D perhaps TRBD1 (6 bases). The CDR3 totals 11 residues. V lost 8 bases and J 12 bases, leaving 16 bases between the germline ends. The CDR3 protein is CASYKGGVPFF. As DNA, the CDR3 is TGTGCCAGCTATAAAGGGGGAGTCCCTTTCTTT.

V is TRBV10-1 and J is TRBJ2-1; 9 positions agree with TRBD1. The CDR3 extends over 14 amino acids. Germline V gene data show CDR1 as WNHNN and CDR2 as SYGVQD (reference sequence). J lost 8 bases, V lost 3 bases, and 5 bases had no gene match. In DNA form, the CDR3 reads TGCGCCAGCAGTGAAGACAGGGGGAGGGATGAGCAGTTCTTC. Protein sequence: CASSEDRGRDEQFF.

The rearrangement joins TRBV30 to TRBJ2-1, with a tentative D call TRBD1 (6 bases). Per germline, CDR1 GTSNPN and CDR2 SVGIG (reference sequence). Trimming took off 3 bases at V and 2 bases at J, with 14 bases between the two ends. The CDR3 contains 15 residues. CDR3 DNA sequence: TGTGCCTGGAGCCCATCGACAGGCGCCTACAATGAGCAGTTCTTC. It specifies CAWSPSTGAYNEQFF.

V gene TRBV28 combines with J gene TRBJ1-2, with D unresolved. Germline lookup yields CDR1 MDHEN and CDR2 SYDVKM. The CDR3 totals 14 residues. V gave up 3 bases and J gave up 6 bases, with 14 bases separating them. The CDR3 coding sequence is TGTGCCAGCAGTTTTCGGGAGGCGTGGGATGGCTACACCTTC. Translated, it gives CASSFREAWDGYTF.

The J gene is TRBJ1-5, the V gene TRBV2; D may be TRBD1 (6 bases). CDR3 length: 15 amino acids. Germline V gene sequence: CDR1 SNHLY, CDR2 FYNNEI. Trimming removed 3 bases at V and 7 bases at J, with 16 bases between. The CDR3 DNA sequence: TGTGCCAGCAGTGATTCCCGAACAGGGTCCCAGCCCCAGCATTTT. This gives the protein CASSDSRTGSQPQHF.

The chain employs TRBV5-1 and TRBJ2-7, with a weak D call TRBD1 (6 bases). CDR3 length: 14 residues. V was pared by 4 bases and J by 0 bases, with 11 bases between. Germline CDR1 reads SGHRS; CDR2 reads YFSETQ. The CDR3 loop reads CASSVGQSSYEQYF. Written as DNA, the CDR3 is TGCGCCAGCAGCGTCGGACAGAGCTCCTACGAGCAGTACTTC.

In DNA, the CDR3 is TGTGCCTGGAGGGACGAGGGTGAAGCTTTCTTT. Translation: CAWRDEGEAFF. The gene calls are TRBV30 and TRBJ1-1; D remains ambiguous. The CDR3 contains 11 residues. Deletions cut 3 bases from V and 7 bases from J, with 9 bases between. The V gene's germline CDR1 is GTSNPN and CDR2 SVGIG (reference sequence).

The chain carries TRBV5-1 and TRBJ2-5, with TRBD1 identical over 7 bases. The CDR3 loop spans 16 amino acids. Germline trimming cut 4 bases from V and 1 base from J; bases unmatched to any gene: 10. In germline, CDR1 is SGHRS, CDR2 YFSETQ. Here the CDR3 reads CASSSTGTAFQETQYF. CDR3 bases: TGCGCCAGCAGCAGTACCGGGACAGCGTTCCAAGAGACCCAGTACTTC.

CDR3 amino acids: CAWRYGSDTEAFF. The CDR3 DNA reads TGTGCCTGGAGATACGGTTCGGACACTGAAGCTTTCTTT. This chain joins TRBV30 and TRBJ1-1, with unresolved D. This CDR3 is built from 13 residues. The V gene lost 3 bases and the J gene lost 3 bases, with 11 bases spanning the gap. Germline CDR1 and CDR2: GTSNPN and SVGIG (reference sequence).

The V call is TRBV19, the J call TRBJ1-1, with D tentatively TRBD1 (5 bases). With 11 bases removed from V and 4 bases from J, the gap between germline ends came to 23 bases. CDR3 length equals 15 residues. CDR1 LNHDA and CDR2 SQIVND come from the germline V gene (reference sequence). This CDR3 reads CASKLVAGGVTEAFF. The CDR3 nucleotides read TGTGCCTCTAAATTGGTGGCAGGAGGGGTCACTGAAGCTTTCTTT.

The chain couples TRBV7-8 to TRBJ1-5; D is unresolved. CDR3 length: 15 amino acids. V was clipped by 3 bases and J by 0 bases, with 9 bases between them. In germline, CDR1 is SGHVS, CDR2 FQNEAQ. CDR3 DNA sequence: TGTGCCAGCAGCTTGTACAGCTATAGCAATCAGCCCCAGCATTTT. It specifies CASSLYSYSNQPQHF.

This chain joins TRBV28 and TRBJ2-1; TRBD2 matches 8 bases. The CDR3 is 14 residues long. Germline V CDR1 and CDR2: MDHEN, SYDVKM. The V gene end was trimmed by 7 bases and the J gene end by 4 bases; junction bases not matched to a gene: 6. The CDR3 DNA is TGTGCCAGCATTAACGGGGGGGATTACAATGAGCAGTTCTTC. It is translated as CASINGGDYNEQFF.

The rearrangement uses TRBV6-5 and TRBJ1-6; maybe TRBD1 (6 bases). Germline-derived CDR1 and CDR2 are MNHEY and SVGAGI. This CDR3 contains 14 residues. V dropped 2 bases and J dropped 6 bases, with 8 bases sitting between them. CDR3 amino acids: CASSYTGPNSPLHF. The DNA for the CDR3 is TGTGCCAGCAGTTACACAGGGCCTAATTCACCCCTCCACTTT.

The CDR3 sequence: CASSKSTGGGETQYF. In DNA, the CDR3 is TGTGCCAGCAGCAAATCAACGGGGGGAGGAGAGACCCAGTACTTC. This chain joins TRBV7-6 and TRBJ2-5; TRBD2 matches at 7 bases. V lost 5 bases to trimming and J lost 4 bases; unmatched junction nucleotides: 10. The CDR3 loop spans 15 amino acids. Germline V gene data show CDR1 as SGHVS and CDR2 as FNYEAQ.

V gene TRBV3-1 (or the pseudogene TRBV3-2) combines with J gene TRBJ1-3; D not resolved. V gave up 5 bases and J gave up 4 bases, with 12 bases separating them. The CDR3 spans 14 residues. Looked up from germline, CDR1 is LGHDT and CDR2 is YNNKEL (reference sequence). CDR3 sequence reads: CASSSWTGGNTIYF. The CDR3 coding sequence is TGTGCCAGCAGCTCCTGGACTGGAGGAAACACCATATATTTT.

J is TRBJ1-4 and V is TRBV6-2 or TRBV6-3; D is perhaps TRBD1 (5 bases). The germline gives CDR1 MNHEY, CDR2 SVGEGT. The CDR3 length is 15 residues. V shed 5 bases and J shed 6 bases, with 16 bases lying between them. The CDR3 spells CASSTNPGRYEKLFF. The CDR3 DNA is TGTGCCAGCAGTACAAACCCAGGGAGGTATGAAAAACTGTTTTTT.

This chain uses TRBV4-2 with TRBJ1-6, with 7 bases that match TRBD1. CDR3 length: 15 residues. The V gene's germline CDR1 is LGHNA and CDR2 YNFKEQ. The trim removed 3 bases at V and 9 bases at J, leaving 8 bases unmatched. The CDR3 nucleotides read TGTGCCAGCAGCCAGATAGACAGGGTCGTTTCACCCCTCCACTTT. This gives the protein CASSQIDRVVSPLHF.

This chain connects TRBV9 to TRBJ1-4; 7 bases fit TRBD1. In germline, CDR1 is SGDLS, CDR2 YYNGEE. The CDR3 spans 15 residues. Trimming at V came to 3 bases and at J to 6 bases, leaving 8 bases not matched to a gene. The CDR3 nucleotides are TGTGCCAGCAGCGCGACCGGCCAGGGGGATGAAAAACTGTTTTTT. It is translated as CASSATGQGDEKLFF.